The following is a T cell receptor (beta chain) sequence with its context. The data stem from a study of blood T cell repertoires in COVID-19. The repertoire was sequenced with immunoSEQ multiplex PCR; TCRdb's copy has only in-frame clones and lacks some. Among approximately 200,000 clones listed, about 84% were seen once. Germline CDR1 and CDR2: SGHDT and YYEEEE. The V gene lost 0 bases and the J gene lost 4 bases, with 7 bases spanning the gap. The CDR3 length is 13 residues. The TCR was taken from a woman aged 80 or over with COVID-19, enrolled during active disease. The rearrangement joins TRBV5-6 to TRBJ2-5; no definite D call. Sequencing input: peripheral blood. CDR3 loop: CASSLVLSETQYF. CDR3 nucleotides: TGTGCCAGCAGCTTGGTGTTATCAGAGACCCAGTACTTC.